The 8 T cell receptor beta chains below come from one sample, sequenced in a study of OX40 agonist ivuxolimab in advanced cancers. The method was immunoSEQ multiplex PCR; TCRdb's version includes in-frame clones alone and lacks a portion of them. The data show approximately 89,000 clones, about 88% seen once. The sample here was CD4+ or CD8+ T cells sorted from blood, taken in a trial of the OX40 agonist ivuxolimab. These receptors were obtained from an adult with an advanced solid tumor such as melanoma, head and neck, liver or kidney cancer.

CDR3 coding DNA: TGTGCCAGCAGCTTAGGACAGGGCGGGTATGGCTACACCTTC. This encodes CASSLGQGGYGYTF. This chain links TRBV7-6 with TRBJ1-2, with 7 bases identical to TRBD1. Germline-derived CDR1 and CDR2 are SGHVS and FNYEAQ. The CDR3 spans 14 residues. V shed 1 base and J 5 bases; nucleotides not matched to a gene: 4.

This clone has more than one count but fewer than ten. This chain links TRBV11-3 with TRBJ2-7; 9 bases are shared with TRBD2. V shed 5 bases and J 0 bases; nucleotides not matched to a gene: 5. CDR1 is SGHNT and CDR2 is YENEEA in the germline V gene. The CDR3 is 15 amino acids. Here the CDR3 reads CASSISGGPSYEQYF. The CDR3, as DNA: TGTGCCAGCAGCATAAGCGGGGGGCCCTCCTACGAGCAGTACTTC.

The chain couples TRBV5-1 to TRBJ2-5, with D possibly being TRBD2 (6 bases). This CDR3 has 16 amino acids. V was pared by 0 bases and J by 6 bases, with 18 bases between. Germline V CDR1 and CDR2: SGHRS, YFSETQ. The CDR3 loop reads CASSLAGVGGLKTQYF. The CDR3, as DNA: TGCGCCAGCAGCTTGGCCGGGGTCGGGGGTCTCAAGACCCAGTACTTC.

The rearrangement joins TRBV30 to TRBJ2-5, with 7 bases that match TRBD2. CDR1 and CDR2 (germline): GTSNPN, SVGIG (reference sequence). The ends lost 7 bases at V and 3 bases at J; junction bases unmatched: 14. The CDR3 loop spans 15 amino acids. CDR3: CASGWGRAGKETQYF. The CDR3 nucleotides read TGTGCCTCTGGATGGGGGAGGGCGGGTAAAGAGACCCAGTACTTC.

The chain joins TRBV28 to TRBJ1-4, with 10 bases that match TRBD1. The CDR3 covers 14 residues. Trimming took 6 bases from V and 7 from J; bases not matched to a gene: 5. Germline V lookup: CDR1 MDHEN, CDR2 SYDVKM. The CDR3 DNA reads as TGTGCCAGCAGGACAGGGGGCTTGCGTGAAAAACTGTTTTTT. It specifies CASRTGGLREKLFF.

The chain couples TRBV7-8 to TRBJ2-5, with D perhaps assigned TRBD1 or TRBD2 (6 bases each). V lost 7 bases and J 7 bases, leaving 16 bases between the germline ends. Germline V gene data show CDR1 as SGHVS and CDR2 as FQNEAQ. The CDR3 is 13 amino acids. The CDR3 loop reads CASIWGALGTQYF. The CDR3 DNA reads as TGTGCCAGCATTTGGGGGGCCCTGGGGACCCAGTACTTC.

The chain is built from TRBV6-1 and TRBJ2-4, with a possible D match to TRBD2 (7 bases). V lost 1 base and J 4 bases, leaving 20 bases between the germline ends. CDR1 is MNHNS, CDR2 SASEGT, per germline. The CDR3 has 18 residues. The CDR3 coding sequence is TGTGCCAGCAGTGAAGTGAGGAGGGGGGGGCCTGGAAAAAACATTCAGTACTTC. The encoded protein is CASSEVRRGGPGKNIQYF.

The chain has TRBV14 and TRBJ1-2; D is possibly TRBD1 (6 bases). This CDR3 has 14 residues. Trimming stripped 0 bases from V and 8 bases from J, with 13 bases between. Germline V CDR1 and CDR2: SGHDN, FVKESK. This chain's CDR3 is CASSQELQGDGYTF. The CDR3 DNA sequence: TGTGCCAGCAGCCAAGAACTACAGGGAGACGGCTACACCTTC.